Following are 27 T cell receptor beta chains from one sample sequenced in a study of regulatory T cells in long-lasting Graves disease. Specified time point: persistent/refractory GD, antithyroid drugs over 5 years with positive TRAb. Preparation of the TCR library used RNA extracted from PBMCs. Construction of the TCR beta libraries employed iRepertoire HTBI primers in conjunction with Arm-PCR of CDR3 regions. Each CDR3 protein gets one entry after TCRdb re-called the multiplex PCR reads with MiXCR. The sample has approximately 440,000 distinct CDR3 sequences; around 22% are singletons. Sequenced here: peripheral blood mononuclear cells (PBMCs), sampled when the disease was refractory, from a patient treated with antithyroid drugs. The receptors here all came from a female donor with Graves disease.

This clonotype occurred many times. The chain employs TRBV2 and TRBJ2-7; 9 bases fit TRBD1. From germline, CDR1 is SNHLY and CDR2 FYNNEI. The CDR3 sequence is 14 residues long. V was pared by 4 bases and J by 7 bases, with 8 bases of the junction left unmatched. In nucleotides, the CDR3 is TGTGCCAGCAGTGGACAGGGGGGGATGGGGGAGCAGTACTTC. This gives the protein CASSGQGGMGEQYF.

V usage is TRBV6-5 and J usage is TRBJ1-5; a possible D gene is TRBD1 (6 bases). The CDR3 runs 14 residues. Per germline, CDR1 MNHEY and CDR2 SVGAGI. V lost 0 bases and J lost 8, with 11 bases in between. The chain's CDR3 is CASSYSVGTKPQHF. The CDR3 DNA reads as TGTGCCAGCAGTTACTCGGTTGGGACAAAGCCCCAGCATTTT.

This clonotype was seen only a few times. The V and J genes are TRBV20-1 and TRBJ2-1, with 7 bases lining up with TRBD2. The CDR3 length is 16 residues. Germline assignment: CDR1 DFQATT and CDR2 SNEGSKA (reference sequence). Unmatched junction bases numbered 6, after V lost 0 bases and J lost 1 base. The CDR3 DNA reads TGCAGTGCTAGAGATCTCGTGGGAGGGTCCTACAATGAGCAGTTCTTC. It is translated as CSARDLVGGSYNEQFF.

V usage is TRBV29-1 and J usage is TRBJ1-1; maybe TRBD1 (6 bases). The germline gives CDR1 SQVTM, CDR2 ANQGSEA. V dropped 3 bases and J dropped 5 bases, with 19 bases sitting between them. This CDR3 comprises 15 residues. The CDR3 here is CSVEGWSGAWTEAFF. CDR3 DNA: TGCAGCGTTGAGGGTTGGTCGGGGGCTTGGACTGAAGCTTTCTTT.

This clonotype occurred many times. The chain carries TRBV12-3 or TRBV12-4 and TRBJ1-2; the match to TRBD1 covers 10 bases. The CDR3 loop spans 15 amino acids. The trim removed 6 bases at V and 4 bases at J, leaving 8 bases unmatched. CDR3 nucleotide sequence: TGTGCCAGCAGGAGACAGGGGGCATTAACCTATGGCTACACCTTC. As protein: CASRRQGALTYGYTF.

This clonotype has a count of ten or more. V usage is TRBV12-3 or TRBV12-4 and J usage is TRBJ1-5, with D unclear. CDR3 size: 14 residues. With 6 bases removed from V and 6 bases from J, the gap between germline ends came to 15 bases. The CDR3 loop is CASSRTVWGQPQHF. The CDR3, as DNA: TGTGCCAGCAGCCGGACCGTTTGGGGTCAGCCCCAGCATTTT.

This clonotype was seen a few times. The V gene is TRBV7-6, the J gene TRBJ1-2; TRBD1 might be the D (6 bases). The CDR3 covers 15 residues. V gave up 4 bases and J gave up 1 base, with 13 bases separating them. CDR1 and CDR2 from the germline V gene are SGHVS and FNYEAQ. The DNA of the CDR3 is TGTGCCAGCAGCTCACAGGGTCCGATTAACTATGGCTACACCTTC. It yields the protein CASSSQGPINYGYTF.

The CDR3 here is CASTPTMGAETQYF. The CDR3 DNA is TGTGCCAGCACCCCCACCATGGGAGCAGAGACCCAGTACTTC. The chain couples TRBV12-3 or TRBV12-4 to TRBJ2-5; a possible D gene is TRBD2 (5 bases). The germline V and J ends were trimmed by 7 bases and 4 bases, with 16 bases remaining between them. The CDR3 runs to 14 residues.

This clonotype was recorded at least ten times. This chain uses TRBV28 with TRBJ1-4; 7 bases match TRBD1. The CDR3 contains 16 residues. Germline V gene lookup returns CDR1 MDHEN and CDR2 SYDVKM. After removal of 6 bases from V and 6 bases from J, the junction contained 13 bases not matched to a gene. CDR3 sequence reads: CASSRGQPTLYEKLFF. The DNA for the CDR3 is TGTGCCAGCAGCCGGGGACAGCCCACTCTCTATGAAAAACTGTTTTTT.

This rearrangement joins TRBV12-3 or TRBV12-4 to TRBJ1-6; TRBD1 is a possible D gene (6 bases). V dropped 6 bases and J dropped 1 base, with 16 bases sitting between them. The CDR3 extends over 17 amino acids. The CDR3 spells CASSPVGRGSYNSPLHF. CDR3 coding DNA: TGTGCCAGCAGCCCCGTCGGGAGGGGGTCCTATAATTCACCCCTCCACTTT.

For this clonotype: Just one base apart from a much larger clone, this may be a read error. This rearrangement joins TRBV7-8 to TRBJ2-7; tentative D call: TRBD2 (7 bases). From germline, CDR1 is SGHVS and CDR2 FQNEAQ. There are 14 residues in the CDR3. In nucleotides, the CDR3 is TGTGCCAGCAGCTTAACAGCGGGACACTACGAGCGGTACTTC. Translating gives CASSLTAGHYERYF.

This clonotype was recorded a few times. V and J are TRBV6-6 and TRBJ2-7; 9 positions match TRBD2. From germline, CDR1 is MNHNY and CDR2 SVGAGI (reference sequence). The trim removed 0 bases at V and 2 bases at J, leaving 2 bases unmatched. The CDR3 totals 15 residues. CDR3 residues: CASSYSASGTYEQYF. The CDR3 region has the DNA TGTGCCAGCAGTTACTCGGCTAGCGGGACCTACGAGCAGTACTTC.

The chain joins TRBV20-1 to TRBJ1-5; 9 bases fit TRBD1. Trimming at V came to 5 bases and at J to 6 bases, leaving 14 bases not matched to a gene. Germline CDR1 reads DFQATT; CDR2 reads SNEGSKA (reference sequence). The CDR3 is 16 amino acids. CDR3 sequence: CSAAAVGQGLGQPQHF. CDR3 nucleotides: TGCAGTGCTGCGGCCGTGGGACAGGGTTTGGGTCAGCCCCAGCATTTT.

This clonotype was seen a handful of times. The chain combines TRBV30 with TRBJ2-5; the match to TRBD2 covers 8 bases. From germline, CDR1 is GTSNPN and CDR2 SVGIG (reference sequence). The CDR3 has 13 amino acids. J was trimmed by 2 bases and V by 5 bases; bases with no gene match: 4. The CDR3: CAWGPGGQETQYF. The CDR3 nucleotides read TGTGCCTGGGGACCGGGAGGGCAAGAGACCCAGTACTTC.

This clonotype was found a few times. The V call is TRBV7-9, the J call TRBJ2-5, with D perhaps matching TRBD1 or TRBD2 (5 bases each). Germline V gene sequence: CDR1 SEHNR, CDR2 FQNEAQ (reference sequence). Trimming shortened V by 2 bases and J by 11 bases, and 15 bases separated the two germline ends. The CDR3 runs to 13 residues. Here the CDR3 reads CASSLSHQGEQYF. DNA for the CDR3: TGTGCCAGCAGCTTATCCCACCAGGGAGAGCAGTACTTC.

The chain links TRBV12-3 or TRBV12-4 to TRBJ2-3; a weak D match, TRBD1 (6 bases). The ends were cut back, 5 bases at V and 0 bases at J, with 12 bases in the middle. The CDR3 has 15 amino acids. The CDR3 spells CASSRDRRSTDTQYF. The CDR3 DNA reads TGTGCCAGCAGTAGAGACAGGAGAAGCACAGATACGCAGTATTTT.

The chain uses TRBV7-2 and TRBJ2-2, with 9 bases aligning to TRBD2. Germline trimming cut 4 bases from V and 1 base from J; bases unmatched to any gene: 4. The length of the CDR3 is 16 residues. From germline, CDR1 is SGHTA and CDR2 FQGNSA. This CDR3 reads CASSSVAGVNTGELFF. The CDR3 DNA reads TGTGCCAGCAGCTCAGTAGCGGGAGTGAACACCGGGGAGCTGTTTTTT.

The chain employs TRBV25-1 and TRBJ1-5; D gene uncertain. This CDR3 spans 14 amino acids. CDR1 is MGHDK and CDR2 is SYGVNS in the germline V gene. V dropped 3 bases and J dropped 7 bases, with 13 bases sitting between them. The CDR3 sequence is CASSEGSAGQPQHF. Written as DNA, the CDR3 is TGTGCCAGCAGTGAGGGATCAGCCGGCCAGCCCCAGCATTTT.

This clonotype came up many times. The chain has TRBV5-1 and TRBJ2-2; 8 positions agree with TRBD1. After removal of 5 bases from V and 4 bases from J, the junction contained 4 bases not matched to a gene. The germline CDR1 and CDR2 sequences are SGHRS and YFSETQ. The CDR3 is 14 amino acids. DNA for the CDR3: TGCGCCAGCAGTCAAACAGGGGGCACCGGGGAGCTGTTTTTT. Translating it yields CASSQTGGTGELFF.

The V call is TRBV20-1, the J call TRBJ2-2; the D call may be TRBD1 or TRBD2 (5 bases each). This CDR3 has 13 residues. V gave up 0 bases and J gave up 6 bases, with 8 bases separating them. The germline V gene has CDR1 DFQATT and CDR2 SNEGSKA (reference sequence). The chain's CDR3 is CSARDLGAGELFF. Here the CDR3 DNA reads TGCAGTGCTAGAGATCTGGGGGCCGGGGAGCTGTTTTTT.

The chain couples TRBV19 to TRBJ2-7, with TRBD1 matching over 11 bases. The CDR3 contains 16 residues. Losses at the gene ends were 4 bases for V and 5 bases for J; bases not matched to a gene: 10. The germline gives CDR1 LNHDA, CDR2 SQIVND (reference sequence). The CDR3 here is CASSNIGTGGFNEQYF. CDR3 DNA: TGTGCCAGTAGTAACATAGGGACAGGGGGTTTCAACGAGCAGTACTTC.

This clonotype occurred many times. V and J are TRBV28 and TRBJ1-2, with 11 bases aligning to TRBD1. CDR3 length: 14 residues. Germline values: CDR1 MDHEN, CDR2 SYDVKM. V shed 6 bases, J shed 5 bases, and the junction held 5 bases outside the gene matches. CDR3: CASRGQGASYGYTF. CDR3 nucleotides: TGTGCCAGCAGAGGACAGGGGGCGTCGTATGGCTACACCTTC.

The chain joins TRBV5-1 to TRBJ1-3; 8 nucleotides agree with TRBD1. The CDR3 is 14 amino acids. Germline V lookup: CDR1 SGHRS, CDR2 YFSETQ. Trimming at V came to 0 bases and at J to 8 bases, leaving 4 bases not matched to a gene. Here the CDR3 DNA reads TGCGCCAGCAGCTTGGTTACAGGGGGAGACACCATATATTTT. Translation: CASSLVTGGDTIYF.

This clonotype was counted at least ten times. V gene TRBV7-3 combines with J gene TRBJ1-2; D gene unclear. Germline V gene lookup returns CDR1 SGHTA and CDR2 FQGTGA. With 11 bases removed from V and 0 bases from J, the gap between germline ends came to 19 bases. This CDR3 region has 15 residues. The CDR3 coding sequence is TGTGCCCACGGCGGGCAGATGACTACTAACTATGGCTACACCTTC. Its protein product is CAHGGQMTTNYGYTF.

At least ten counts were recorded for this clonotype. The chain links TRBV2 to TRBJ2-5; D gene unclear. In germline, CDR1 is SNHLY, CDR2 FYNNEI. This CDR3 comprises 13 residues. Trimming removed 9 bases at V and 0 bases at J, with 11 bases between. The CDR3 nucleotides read TGTGCCAGTACAGAAACTTACCAAGAGACCCAGTACTTC. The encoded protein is CASTETYQETQYF.

CDR3 in DNA: TGTGCCAGCAGCCCCTCCGGGACAGATAATGAAAAACTGTTTTTT. It yields the protein CASSPSGTDNEKLFF. This rearrangement joins TRBV2 to TRBJ1-4; 7 nucleotides align to TRBD1. The V gene end was trimmed by 6 bases and the J gene end by 4 bases; junction bases not matched to a gene: 8. The germline CDR1 and CDR2 sequences are SNHLY and FYNNEI. The CDR3 sequence is 15 residues long.

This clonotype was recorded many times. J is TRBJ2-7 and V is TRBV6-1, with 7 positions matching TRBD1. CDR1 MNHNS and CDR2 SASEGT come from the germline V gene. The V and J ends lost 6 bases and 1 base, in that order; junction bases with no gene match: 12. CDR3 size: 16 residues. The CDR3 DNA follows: TGTGCCAGCAGCCAAGGACAGGAAACGTTGTCCTACGAGCAGTACTTC. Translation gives CASSQGQETLSYEQYF.